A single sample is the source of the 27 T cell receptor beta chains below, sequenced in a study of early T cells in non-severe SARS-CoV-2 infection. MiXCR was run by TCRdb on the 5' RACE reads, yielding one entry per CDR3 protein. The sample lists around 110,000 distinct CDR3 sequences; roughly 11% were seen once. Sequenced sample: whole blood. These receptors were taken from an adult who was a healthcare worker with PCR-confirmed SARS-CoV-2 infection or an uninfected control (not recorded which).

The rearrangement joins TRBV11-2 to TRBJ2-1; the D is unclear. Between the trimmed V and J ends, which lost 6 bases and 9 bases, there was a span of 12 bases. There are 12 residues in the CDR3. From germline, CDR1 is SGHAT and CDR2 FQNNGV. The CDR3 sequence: CASSTTGIEQFF. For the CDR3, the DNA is TGTGCCAGCAGTACGACCGGAATTGAGCAGTTCTTC.

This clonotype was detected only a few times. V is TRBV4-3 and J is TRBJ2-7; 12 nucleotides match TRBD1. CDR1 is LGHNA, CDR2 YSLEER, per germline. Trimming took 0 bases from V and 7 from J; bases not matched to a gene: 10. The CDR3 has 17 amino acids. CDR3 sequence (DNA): TGCGCCAGCAGCCAAGATGGGACAGGGGGCGGCACTCGGGAGCAGTACTTC. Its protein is CASSQDGTGGGTREQYF.

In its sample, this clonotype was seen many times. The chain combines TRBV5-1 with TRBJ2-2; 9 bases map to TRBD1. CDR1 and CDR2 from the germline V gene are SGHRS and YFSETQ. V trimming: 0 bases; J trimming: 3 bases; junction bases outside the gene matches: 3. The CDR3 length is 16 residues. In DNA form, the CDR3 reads TGCGCCAGCAGCTTGGACGGGACAGGGTACACCGGGGAGCTGTTTTTT. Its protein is CASSLDGTGYTGELFF.

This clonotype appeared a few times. Written as DNA, the CDR3 is TGTGCCGTCGCGGGGAACAATGAGCAGTTCTTC. Protein product: CAVAGNNEQFF. The rearrangement uses TRBV28 and TRBJ2-1; D may be TRBD2 (6 bases). Germline V gene data show CDR1 as MDHEN and CDR2 as SYDVKM. V was pared by 11 bases and J by 5 bases, with 10 bases between. The CDR3 contains 11 residues.

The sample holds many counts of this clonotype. The CDR3 coding sequence is TGTGCCAGCAGTCCGGGCCGTCAACCCACAGATACGCAGTATTTT. Residues: CASSPGRQPTDTQYF. This chain uses TRBV6-5 with TRBJ2-3, with D uncertain. The CDR3 runs 15 residues. Germline V gene lookup returns CDR1 MNHEY and CDR2 SVGAGI. Between the trimmed V and J ends, which lost 5 bases and 2 bases, there was a span of 14 bases.

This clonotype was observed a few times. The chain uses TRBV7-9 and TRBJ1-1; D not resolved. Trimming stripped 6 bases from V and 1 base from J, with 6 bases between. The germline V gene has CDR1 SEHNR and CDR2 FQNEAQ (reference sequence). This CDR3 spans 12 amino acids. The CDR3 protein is CASRGRNTEAFF. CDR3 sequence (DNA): TGTGCCAGCAGAGGGAGGAACACTGAAGCTTTCTTT.

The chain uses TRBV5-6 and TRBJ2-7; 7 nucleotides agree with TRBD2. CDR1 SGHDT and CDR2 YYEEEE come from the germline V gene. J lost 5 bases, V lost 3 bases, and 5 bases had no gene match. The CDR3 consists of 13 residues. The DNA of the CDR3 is TGTGCCAGCAGCTGGACTAGTCTCAACGAGCAGTACTTC. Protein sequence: CASSWTSLNEQYF.

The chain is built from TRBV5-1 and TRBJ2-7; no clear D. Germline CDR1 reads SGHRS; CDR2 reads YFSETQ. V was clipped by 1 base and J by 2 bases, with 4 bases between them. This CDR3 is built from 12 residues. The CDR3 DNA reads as TGCGCCAGCAGCTTGTCAACCTACGAGCAGTACTTC. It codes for CASSLSTYEQYF.

CDR3 residues: CASSPGRQGTNTGELFF. CDR3 coding DNA: TGTGCCAGCAGTCCCGGGAGACAGGGGACAAACACCGGGGAGCTGTTTTTT. The chain combines TRBV7-2 with TRBJ2-2, with 8 positions matching TRBD1. There are 17 residues in the CDR3. V lost 6 bases and J lost 2; bases outside the gene matches: 11. From germline, CDR1 is SGHTA and CDR2 FQGNSA.

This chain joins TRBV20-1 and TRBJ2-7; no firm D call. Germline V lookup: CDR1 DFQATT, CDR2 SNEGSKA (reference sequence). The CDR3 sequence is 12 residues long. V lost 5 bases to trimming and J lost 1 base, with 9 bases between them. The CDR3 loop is CSARRVSYEQYF. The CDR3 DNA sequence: TGCAGTGCTCGCCGGGTTTCCTACGAGCAGTACTTC.

This CDR3 is CATSRDLGTSGRNEQFF. The CDR3 DNA follows: TGTGCCACCAGCAGAGATCTGGGGACTAGCGGGAGGAATGAGCAGTTCTTC. This chain joins TRBV15 and TRBJ2-1, with 15 bases matching TRBD2. J gave up 7 bases and V 0 bases, and 4 bases lay outside the gene matches. Looked up from germline, CDR1 is LNHNV and CDR2 is YYDKDF (reference sequence). There are 17 residues in the CDR3.

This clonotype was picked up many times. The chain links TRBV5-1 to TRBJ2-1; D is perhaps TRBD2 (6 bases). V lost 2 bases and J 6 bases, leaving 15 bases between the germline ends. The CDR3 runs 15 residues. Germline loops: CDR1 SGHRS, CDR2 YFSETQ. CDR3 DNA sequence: TGCGCCAGCAGCTTCTCCACCTCCGGGAGCAATGAGCAGTTCTTC. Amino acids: CASSFSTSGSNEQFF.

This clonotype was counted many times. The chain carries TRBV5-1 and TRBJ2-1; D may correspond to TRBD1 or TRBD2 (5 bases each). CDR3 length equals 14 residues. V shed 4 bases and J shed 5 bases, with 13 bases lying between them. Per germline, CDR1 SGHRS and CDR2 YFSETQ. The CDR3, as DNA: TGCGCCAGCAGCACCCGGGACGCGAACAATGAGCAGTTCTTC. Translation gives CASSTRDANNEQFF.

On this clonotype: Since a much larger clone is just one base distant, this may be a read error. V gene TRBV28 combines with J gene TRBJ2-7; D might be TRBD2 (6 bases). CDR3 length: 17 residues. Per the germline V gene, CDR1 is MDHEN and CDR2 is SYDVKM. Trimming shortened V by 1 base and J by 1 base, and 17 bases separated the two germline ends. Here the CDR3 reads CASSLLWGGRVSYEQYF. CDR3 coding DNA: TGTGCCAGCAGTTTATTATGGGGAGGCCGAGTATCCTACGAGCAGTACTTC.

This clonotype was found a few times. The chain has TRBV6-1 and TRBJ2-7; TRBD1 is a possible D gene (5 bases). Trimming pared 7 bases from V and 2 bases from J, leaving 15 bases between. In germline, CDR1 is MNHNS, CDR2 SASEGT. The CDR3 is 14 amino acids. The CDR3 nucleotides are TGTGCCAGCATCGGTGGAGACAGTCCCTACGAGCAGTACTTC. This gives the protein CASIGGDSPYEQYF.

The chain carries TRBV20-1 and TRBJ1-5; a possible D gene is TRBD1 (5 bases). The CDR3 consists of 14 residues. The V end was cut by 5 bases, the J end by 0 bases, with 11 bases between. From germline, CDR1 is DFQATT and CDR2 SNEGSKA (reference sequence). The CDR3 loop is CSAGGPHSNQPQHF. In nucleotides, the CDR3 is TGCAGTGCTGGGGGACCACATAGCAATCAGCCCCAGCATTTT.

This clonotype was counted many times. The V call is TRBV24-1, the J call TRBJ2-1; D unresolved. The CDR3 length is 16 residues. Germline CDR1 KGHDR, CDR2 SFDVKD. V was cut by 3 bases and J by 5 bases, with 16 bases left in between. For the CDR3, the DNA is TGTGCCACCAGTGATACAAATCAACCCTTTAACAATGAGCAGTTCTTC. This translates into CATSDTNQPFNNEQFF.

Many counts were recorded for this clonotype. This CDR3 is CAISRQTYEQYF. The CDR3, as DNA: TGTGCCATCAGTCGACAGACCTACGAGCAGTACTTC. The chain employs TRBV10-3 and TRBJ2-7, with a weak D call TRBD1 (5 bases). This CDR3 has 12 amino acids. Germline V gives CDR1 ENHRY, CDR2 SYGVKD. The V end was cut by 5 bases, the J end by 2 bases, with 7 bases between.

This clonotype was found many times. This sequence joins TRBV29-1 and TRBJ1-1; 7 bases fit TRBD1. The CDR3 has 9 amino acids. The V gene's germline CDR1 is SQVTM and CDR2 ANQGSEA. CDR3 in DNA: TGCAACCGGGACAGAGAAGCTTTCTTT. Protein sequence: CNRDREAFF.

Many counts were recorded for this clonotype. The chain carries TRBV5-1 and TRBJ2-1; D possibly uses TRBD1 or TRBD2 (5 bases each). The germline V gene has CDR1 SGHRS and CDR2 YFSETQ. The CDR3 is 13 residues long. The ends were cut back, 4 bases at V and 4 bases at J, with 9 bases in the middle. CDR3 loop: CASSRDGYNEQFF. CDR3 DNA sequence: TGCGCCAGCAGCCGGGACGGATACAATGAGCAGTTCTTC.

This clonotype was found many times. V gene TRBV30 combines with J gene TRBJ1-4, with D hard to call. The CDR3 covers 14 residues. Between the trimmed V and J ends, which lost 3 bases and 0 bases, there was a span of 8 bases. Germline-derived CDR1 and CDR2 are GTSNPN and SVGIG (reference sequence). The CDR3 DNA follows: TGTGCCTGGAGCCGGGCACCAACTAATGAAAAACTGTTTTTT. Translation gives CAWSRAPTNEKLFF.

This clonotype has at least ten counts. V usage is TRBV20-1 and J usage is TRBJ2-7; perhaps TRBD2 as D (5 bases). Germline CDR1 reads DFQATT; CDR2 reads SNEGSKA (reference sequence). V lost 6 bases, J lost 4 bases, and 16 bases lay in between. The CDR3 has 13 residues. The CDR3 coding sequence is TGCAGTGCCACTATTGGACTTCAATACGAGCAGTACTTC. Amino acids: CSATIGLQYEQYF.

CDR3 residues: CASSYRSGDPYNEQFF. The CDR3 DNA sequence: TGTGCCAGCAGTTACAGATCGGGAGACCCCTACAATGAGCAGTTCTTC. V and J are TRBV6-5 and TRBJ2-1, with TRBD2 as a possible D gene (6 bases). Trimming removed 2 bases from V and 2 bases from J, with 13 bases in between. Germline V gene lookup returns CDR1 MNHEY and CDR2 SVGAGI. This CDR3 is built from 16 residues.

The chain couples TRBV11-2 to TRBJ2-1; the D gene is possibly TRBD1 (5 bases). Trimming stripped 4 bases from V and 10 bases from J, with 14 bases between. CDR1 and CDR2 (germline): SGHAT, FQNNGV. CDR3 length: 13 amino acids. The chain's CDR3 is CASSSSRTQEQFF. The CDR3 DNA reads TGTGCCAGCAGCTCCTCTCGGACACAGGAGCAGTTCTTC.

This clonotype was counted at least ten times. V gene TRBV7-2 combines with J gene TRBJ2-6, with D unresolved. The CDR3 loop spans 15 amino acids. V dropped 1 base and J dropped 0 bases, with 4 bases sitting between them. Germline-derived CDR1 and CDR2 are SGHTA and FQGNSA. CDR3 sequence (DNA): TGTGCCAGCAGCTTAGGATTCTCTGGGGCCAACGTCCTGACTTTC. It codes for CASSLGFSGANVLTF.

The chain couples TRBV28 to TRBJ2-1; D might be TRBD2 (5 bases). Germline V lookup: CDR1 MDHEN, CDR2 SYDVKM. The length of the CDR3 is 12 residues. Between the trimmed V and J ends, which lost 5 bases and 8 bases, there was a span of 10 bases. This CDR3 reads CASSPTGDEQFF. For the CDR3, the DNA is TGTGCCAGCAGTCCGACCGGGGATGAGCAGTTCTTC.

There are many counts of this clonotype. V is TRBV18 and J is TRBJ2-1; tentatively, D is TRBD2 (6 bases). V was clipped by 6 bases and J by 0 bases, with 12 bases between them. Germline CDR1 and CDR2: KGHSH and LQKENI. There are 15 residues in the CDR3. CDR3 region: CASSLGSGSYNEQFF. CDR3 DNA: TGTGCCAGCTCCCTCGGGAGTGGCTCCTACAATGAGCAGTTCTTC.